This T cell receptor (beta chain) was captured in a study of patients and donors after allogeneic stem cell transplantation. The CDR3 has 15 amino acids. Deletions cut 6 bases from V and 1 base from J, with 14 bases between. Germline V gene sequence: CDR1 MNHEY, CDR2 SVGAGI. MiXCR, applied by TCRdb to the RT-PCR reads, yields one record per CDR3 protein. The sample lists about 150,000 distinct CDR3 sequences, over 35% occurring once. This clonotype turned up a few times. Sequenced material: blood, either unsorted or a sorted T cell fraction (not recorded which). This chain joins TRBV6-5 and TRBJ2-3, with D perhaps matching TRBD1 (6 bases). The sequence derives from a human donor who was either an allogeneic HSCT recipient or a stem cell or donor lymphocyte infusion donor (not recorded which). It is not recorded whose cells these are; they may come from a transplant donor. CDR3 region: CASRSGVLGTDTQYF. The DNA of the CDR3 is TGTGCCAGCAGGTCAGGGGTTTTGGGCACAGATACGCAGTATTTT.